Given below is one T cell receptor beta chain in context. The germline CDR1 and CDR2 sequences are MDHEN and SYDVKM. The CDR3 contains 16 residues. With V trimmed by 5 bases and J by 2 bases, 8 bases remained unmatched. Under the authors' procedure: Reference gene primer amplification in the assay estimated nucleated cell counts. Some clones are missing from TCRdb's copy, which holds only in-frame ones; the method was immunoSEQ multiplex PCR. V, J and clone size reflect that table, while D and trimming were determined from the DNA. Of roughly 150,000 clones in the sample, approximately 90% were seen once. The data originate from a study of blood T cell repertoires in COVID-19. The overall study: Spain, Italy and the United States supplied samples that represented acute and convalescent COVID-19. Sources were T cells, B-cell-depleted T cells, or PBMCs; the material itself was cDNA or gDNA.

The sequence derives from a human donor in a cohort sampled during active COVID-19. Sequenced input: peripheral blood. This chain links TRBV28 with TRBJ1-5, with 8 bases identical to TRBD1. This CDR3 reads CASSSYRGSGNQPQHF. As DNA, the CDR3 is TGTGCCAGCAGTAGTTACAGGGGGTCGGGCAATCAGCCCCAGCATTTT.